This paragraph covers one T cell receptor (beta chain) sequence. The antigen remains unidentified. The data were obtained in a study of identifying expanded T cells in peripheral blood. General observations from the study: Variance in clone template counts between approximately 2-week samples significantly increased with total template count across all healthy donors. About 1.2 clones differed between technical replicates, versus around 15 and 19 over time.

The data were produced by immunoSEQ multiplex PCR, yet TCRdb's version contains in-frame clones alone and is incomplete. The data contain 100,000 or so clones, 75% to 90% of them seen just once; the ten biggest clones take up about 15%. No infections or other immune events were documented during collection. With 6 bases clipped from V and 6 bases from J, the junction kept 11 bases outside the gene matches. Germline V lookup: CDR1 MNHEY, CDR2 SMNVEV (reference sequence). The CDR3 is made up of 16 amino acids. The sequenced sample was blood. The receptor's source is a person between 18 and 75 years old in good health. The chain combines TRBV27 with TRBJ2-2, with 9 nucleotides matching TRBD1. CDR3 nucleotides: TGTGCCAGCAGATTTTCCGGGACAGGGTATTCCGGGGAGCTGTTTTTT. This gives the protein CASRFSGTGYSGELFF.